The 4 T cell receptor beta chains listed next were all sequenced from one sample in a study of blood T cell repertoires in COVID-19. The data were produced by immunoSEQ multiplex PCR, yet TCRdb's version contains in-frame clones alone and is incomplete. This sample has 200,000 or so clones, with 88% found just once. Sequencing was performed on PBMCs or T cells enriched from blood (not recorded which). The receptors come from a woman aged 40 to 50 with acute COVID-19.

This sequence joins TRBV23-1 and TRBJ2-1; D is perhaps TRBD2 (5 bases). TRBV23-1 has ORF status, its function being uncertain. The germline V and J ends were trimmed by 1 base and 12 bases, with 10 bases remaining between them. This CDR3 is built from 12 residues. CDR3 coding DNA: TGCGCCAGCAGTCAATGGGTTGAGGGGCAGTTCTTC. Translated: CASSQWVEGQFF.

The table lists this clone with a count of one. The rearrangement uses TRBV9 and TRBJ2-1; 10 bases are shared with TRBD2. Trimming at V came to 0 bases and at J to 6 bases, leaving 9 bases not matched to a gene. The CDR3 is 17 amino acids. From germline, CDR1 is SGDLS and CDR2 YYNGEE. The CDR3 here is CASSVEPSGSGSNEQFF. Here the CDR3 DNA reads TGTGCCAGCAGCGTAGAGCCTAGCGGGAGTGGGAGCAATGAGCAGTTCTTC.

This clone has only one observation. Here the CDR3 reads CASSPGQESSYEQYV. CDR3 DNA sequence: TGTGCCAGCAGCCCGGGACAGGAGAGCTCCTACGAGCAGTACGTC. The rearrangement joins TRBV7-8 to TRBJ2-7, with 8 bases aligning to TRBD1. Germline V CDR1 and CDR2: SGHVS, FQNEAQ. Trimming at V came to 5 bases and at J to 0 bases, leaving 6 bases not matched to a gene. This CDR3 is 15 amino acids long.

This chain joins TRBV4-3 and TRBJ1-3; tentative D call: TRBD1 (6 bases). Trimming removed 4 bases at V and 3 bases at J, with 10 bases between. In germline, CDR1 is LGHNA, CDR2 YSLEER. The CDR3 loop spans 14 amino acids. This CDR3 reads CASSPRGIGNTIYF. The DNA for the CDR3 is TGCGCCAGCAGCCCCAGGGGAATTGGAAACACCATATATTTT.